Listed here is a single T cell receptor beta chain. No antigen is known for it. No base quality values were provided; no much bigger clone lies one nucleotide off. From cysteine to phenylalanine, the CDR3 is 12 amino acids long. The kept DNA is CDR3 alone, 36 bases in frame from the first base. V loses 4 bases at its end and J loses 5 bases; junction bases beyond the gene matches: 2. The germline V gene gives CDR1 as SGHDN and CDR2 as FVKESK. This sample stems from a study of cytomegalovirus exposure and HLA in healthy donors (dated by TCRdb to 2015 to 2018). About the study as a whole: An earlier analysis of approximately 600 of the donors reported more than 250 Gb of sequence data and approximately 110 million unique TCR beta sequences from about 200 million T cells. About 300 gigabases of sequencing data and tens of millions of unique TCR sequences were included in an early release covering over 600 HLA-typed donors. Of the 398 genotyped donors, 65% to 90% fell in the genetic ancestry cluster associated with self-reported Caucasian donors. The study aimed to test whether cataloging public T cell receptors could reveal signatures of past pathogen exposure. The T cell repertoires of around 670 subjects were profiled by immunosequencing and related to cytomegalovirus serostatus. A separate validation cohort of some 130 different subjects was used in addition to the approximately 670-subject first cohort. To predict cytomegalovirus infection status, the study combined high-throughput TCR immunosequencing, statistical association of individual TCRs with disease status, and machine learning. A later analysis re-analyzed previously published TCR beta repertoires from approximately 700 donors and added high-resolution HLA genotyping to study TCR occurrence patterns. Rather than using new phenotypic data, the later analysis identified candidate immune exposures from TCR beta sequences and from how often those sequences occurred across donors. In an earlier analysis of roughly 580 of the donors, high-throughput TCR beta sequencing was used to judge whether each TCR beta V gene segment behaved as functional or pseudogenic. Donor age, sex, ethnicity and CMV serostatus were compiled alongside the repertoire data. A later genetic analysis used genome-wide SNP genotypes for about 65% of the 666 donors, treating that subset as a discovery cohort. All discovery cohort repertoires had been generated on a single sequencing platform. HLA typing included class I and class II loci at four-digit resolution. Typing coverage differed by locus: A, B, C, DRB1 and DQB1 were typed in roughly 629-640 donors, DQA1 in roughly 510, DPA1 in approximately 610, and DPB1 in about 450. Roughly 5 DR-DQ haplotypes were handled as single units for association and clustering because linkage in the cohort was strong. Among under 450 genotyped donors of the cohort, an average of around 240,000 unique TCR beta nucleotide sequences were sequenced per donor, about a sixth of them non-productive.

What the research found in general, with its limitations: A cluster of highly shared sequence variants was judged likely to represent a technical artifact of the sequencing pipeline. Strong co-occurrence of HLA alleles, especially DR and DQ, made assigning TCR associations to individual alleles difficult. In a later analysis, 15,000 to 20,000 TCR beta sequences were associated with specific HLA alleles at a false discovery rate of 0.05. A later analysis reported that several top co-occurrence clusters appeared linked to parvovirus B19, influenza, CMV and Epstein-Barr virus. In a later analysis, most CMV-associated TCR beta chains were found to appear HLA-restricted, with HLA associations seemingly driven largely by CMV exposure. Some IMGT-functional V segments, including TRBV6-2 and TRBV6-3, could not be told apart with the 87-base-pair reads, so those segments were excluded. Most TCR sequences were observed very rarely across donors, whereas some public TCRs were present in many individuals. Because counts were too low, around 18 rarely observed V segments, including chromosome 9 orphons, were left out of the earlier analysis of 587 of the donors. According to a later genetic analysis, donors in an Asian-associated ancestry cluster had fewer N-insertions in productive TCRs than the roughly 670-donor mean. This cohort had only TCR beta chains sequenced, and the lack of alpha or paired-chain data limited which features could be detected. In an earlier analysis of fewer than 700 of the donors, most TCR beta V segments appeared in productive rearrangements about 87% or about 30% of the time, broadly matching IMGT annotations. A few of the identified cytomegalovirus-associated TCR beta chains were confirmed in vitro to be specific for cytomegalovirus antigens. In the study, 164 TCR beta chains were listed as associated with cytomegalovirus. In a later analysis, the rate of TCR association differed among HLA loci, with DRB1 alleles having the most associated TCRs and HLA-C alleles having the fewest. An association between a missense DCLRE1C variant and V-gene and J-gene trimming of TCR beta chains was found in a later genetic analysis and replicated in an independent cohort. The classifier was reported to diagnose cytomegalovirus status with high specificity and sensitivity in both the original and validation cohorts. HLA typing was unavailable for some donors at each locus, so association tests used only the typed subset. A further reported finding was that TCR beta sequences accurately predicted the HLA-A and HLA-B alleles for most subjects in the first cohort. In a later analysis, HLA-associated TCR beta chains were found to be more clonally expanded and to have lower generation probabilities than equally common non-associated chains. The only immune exposure information available for the cohort was CMV serostatus. Sequencing depth was assumed to be roughly uniform across donors in the presence/absence analyses, though that assumption may not hold. Correlated functional status among segregating V segments might reflect linkage disequilibrium, but an unknown experimental factor could not be ruled out. It was suggested by the authors that the approach could potentially be generalized to other disease states and immunological phenotypes.

Library method: the immunoSEQ multiplex PCR assay. For the multiplex PCR, a mixture combining 60 forward primers for TCR Vbeta segments and 13 reverse primers for TCR Jbeta segments was used. A multiplex PCR assay on genomic DNA amplified the CDR3 region of rearranged TCR beta genes. The Illumina HiSeq System was used to sequence the amplified TCR beta libraries as 87-base-pair reads. Under the source paper's analysis protocol: A later analysis tallied approximately 87 million unique TCR beta chains across the roughly 610 repertoires, and about 12 million of those chains were shared by two or more donors. Raw reads were error-corrected and collapsed into unique sequences by a nearest-neighbor algorithm in which closely related sequences were merged to remove PCR and sequencing errors. V, D and J gene segments were assigned by aligning CDR3 sequences to IMGT reference sequences. For a sequence to be retained, a match of at least six nucleotides was required to both a V gene segment and a J gene segment. A rearrangement counted as productive if the CDR3 had no stop codons and remained in frame with V and J, and every other rearrangement counted as non-productive. CDR3 was defined according to IMGT convention as the region running from the second conserved V-encoded cysteine to the conserved J-encoded phenylalanine. In an earlier analysis of 500 to 650 of the donors, sequences lacking an unambiguous match to a single V gene segment were excluded. In an earlier analysis of roughly 500 of the donors, V segments were called functional above 56.7% productive rearrangements and were called segregating when the between-donor standard deviation exceeded 5%. A statistical classification framework was developed to diagnose cytomegalovirus status using the catalog of TCR beta chain sequences. V and J gene assignment, in a later analysis, came from comparing TCR nucleotide sequences with IMGT/GENE-DB human TR gene sequences. Using the TCRdist pipeline, a later analysis assigned CDR3 sequences along with most-parsimonious VDJ recombination scenarios. In a later analysis, each TCR beta chain was defined by its CDR3 amino acid sequence together with its V-gene family, and reads without a unique V-gene family were excluded. A later analysis removed 592 highly shared, low-generation-probability nucleotide sequences to deal with suspected cross-contamination and a sequencing artifact. For each public chain, a later analysis derived a clonal expansion index from normalized ranks of inferred template counts within each repertoire. A later analysis computed generation probabilities with a VDJ recombination model fitted to out-of-frame rearrangements, and checked the results against IGoR. Hypergeometric tests were used in a later analysis to score TCR-TCR, TCR-HLA and TCR-CMV co-occurrence, with a repertoire-size bias correction applied to the TCR pairs. False discovery rates were estimated in a later analysis by permuting HLA or CMV assignments 20 times. In a later analysis, co-occurring TCRs were grouped using DBSCAN, with TCRdist sequence similarity added in when clustering inside HLA-allele-positive subsets. Repertoires with fewer than 30,000 or more than 120,000 public chains were left out of co-occurrence clustering, as were five repertoires with anomalous nucleotide sharing. Imported from immuneACCESS, the table was reduced by TCRdb to in-frame sequences with V and J called. These copies leave out some clones; in studies compared against another copy, an unresolved V gene accounts for under half, and the cause of the remainder is not known. V and J calls and clone size come straight from that table; D and trimming were deduced from the DNA. The sample table records under 150,000 clones; about three quarters of these occur just once. The top ten clonotypes cover 2.6% of the sample.

The cohort comprised fewer than 750 healthy bone marrow donors. All cohort members were sampled while nominally healthy, although unrecorded immune exposures were likely present. The donor was CMV seropositive and was included in the group of 250 to 300 seropositive cohort members. A peripheral blood sample was provided by each donor, and peripheral blood mononuclear cells were used for TCR beta sequencing. Genomic DNA was extracted from the blood cell samples with the Qiagen DNeasy Blood Extraction Kit. The TCR was taken from a woman aged 60 to 75 in good health and CMV-seropositive. Sequenced input: PBMCs. The rearrangement combines TRBV14 with TRBJ2-7; 7 central bases correspond to TRBD2. CDR3 region: CASSLAGDEQYF. The sequenced DNA: TGTGCCAGCAGCCTTGCGGGGGACGAGCAGTACTTC.